This T cell receptor beta chain was recorded in a study of shared clonotypes between healthy human individuals. Study background: Every donor yielded three CD4 naive, three CD4 memory, two CD8 naive and one CD8 memory plate.

Positive CCR7 selection of CD45RO-negative cells yielded the naive CD8 cells, and terminally differentiated effector memory CD45RA+ cells were excluded. HIV-negative, healthy adults without recent acute infections or vaccinations were the donors. Germline CDR1 reads SNHLY; CDR2 reads FYNNEI. Trimming left V 0 bases short and J 3 bases short, with 11 bases between. CDR3 size: 15 residues. As concerns this clone: The antigen is undetermined.

At deep level, the assay was performed. Libraries were prepared by immunoSEQ multiplex PCR; TCRdb keeps only in-frame clonotypes and omits some of them. Of millions of clones detected, just under 95% appear once; the ten largest clones hold 1% to 1.3%. General study points: Memory subsets had estimated richness that was generally smaller than that of naive subsets.

The sequenced material came from naive CD8+ T cells sorted from blood. The rearrangement joins TRBV2 to TRBJ2-5; D unresolved. The clonotype was recovered from a man between 18 and 35 years old in good health. The CDR3 region has the DNA TGTGCCAGCAGTGAAGCGCCGGCAATCGAAGAGACCCAGTACTTC. It encodes CASSEAPAIEETQYF.